This TCR beta chain was captured in a study of OX40 agonist ivuxolimab in advanced cancers. Sequenced by immunoSEQ multiplex PCR; TCRdb stores in-frame clones only, minus some. The sample lists approximately 94,000 clones; 91% were seen once. V was clipped by 0 bases and J by 1 base; unmatched bases: 1. CDR1 and CDR2 from the germline V gene are SEHNR and FQNEAQ (reference sequence). The CDR3 is 16 residues long. Overall study findings and caveats: Patients with a partial response at 0.1-3.0 mg/kg had among the lowest clonal expansion.

Drawing of blood for sampling happened at baseline, at cycle 4 day 1, and at cycle 7 day 1. On this clone itself: What it binds is not known.

This TCR came from an adult with an advanced solid tumor such as melanoma, head and neck, liver or kidney cancer. V usage is TRBV7-9 and J usage is TRBJ2-2; 8 nucleotides agree with TRBD1. This sample comprised CD4+ or CD8+ T cells sorted from blood, obtained in a trial of the OX40 agonist ivuxolimab. CDR3 nucleotides: TGTGCCAGCAGCTTAGCCGGACAGGGGAACACCGGGGAGCTGTTTTTT. Translation: CASSLAGQGNTGELFF.